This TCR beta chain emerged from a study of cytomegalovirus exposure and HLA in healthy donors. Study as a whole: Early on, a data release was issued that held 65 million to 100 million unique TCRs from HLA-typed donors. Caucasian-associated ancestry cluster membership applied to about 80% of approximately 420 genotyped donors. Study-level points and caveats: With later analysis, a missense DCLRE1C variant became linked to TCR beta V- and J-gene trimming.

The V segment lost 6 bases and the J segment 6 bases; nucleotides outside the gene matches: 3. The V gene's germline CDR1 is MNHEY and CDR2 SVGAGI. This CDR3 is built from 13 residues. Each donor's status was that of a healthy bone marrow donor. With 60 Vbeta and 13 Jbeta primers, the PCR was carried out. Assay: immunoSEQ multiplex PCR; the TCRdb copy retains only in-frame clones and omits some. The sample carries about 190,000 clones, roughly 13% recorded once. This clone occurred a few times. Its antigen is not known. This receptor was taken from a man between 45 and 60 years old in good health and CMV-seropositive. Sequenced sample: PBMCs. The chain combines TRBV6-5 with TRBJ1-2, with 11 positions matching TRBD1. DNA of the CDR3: TGTGCCAGCAGGGGGACAGGGGGTGATGGCTACACCTTC. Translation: CASRGTGGDGYTF.